The 28 T cell receptor beta chains listed next were all sequenced from one sample in a study of CD8 T cells in ankylosing spondylitis. Using its own MiXCR run on the 5' RACE reads, TCRdb lists one record per CDR3 protein. The data contain under 250,000 distinct CDR3 sequences, roughly a tenth of them singletons. Sequencing input: blood, either unsorted or a sorted T cell fraction (not recorded which). The origin of the receptors is a male donor with ankylosing spondylitis or in good health (not recorded which).

This clonotype was seen many times. The rearrangement links TRBV5-1 to TRBJ2-1; D not resolved. This CDR3 is built from 15 residues. V was clipped by 2 bases and J by 6 bases, with 15 bases between them. Looked up from germline, CDR1 is SGHRS and CDR2 is YFSETQ. The CDR3 coding sequence is TGCGCCAGCAGCTTTTCTAGGGTGGACGGCAATGAGCAGTTCTTC. This encodes CASSFSRVDGNEQFF.

This clonotype was seen a few times. This rearrangement joins TRBV27 to TRBJ2-1; D possibly corresponds to TRBD1 (6 bases). V shed 4 bases and J shed 5 bases, with 18 bases lying between them. The CDR3 is 16 residues long. Germline CDR1 is MNHEY and CDR2 is SMNVEV (reference sequence). The CDR3 coding sequence is TGTGCCAGCAGTTCAACAGGGAGTTTCATGGACAATGAGCAGTTCTTC. Protein sequence: CASSSTGSFMDNEQFF.

This clonotype was seen many times. The chain employs TRBV20-1 and TRBJ2-5; a possible D gene is TRBD2 (6 bases). Germline assignment: CDR1 DFQATT and CDR2 SNEGSKA (reference sequence). The germline V and J ends were trimmed by 5 bases and 5 bases, with 21 bases remaining between them. The CDR3 runs to 15 residues. DNA for the CDR3: TGCAGTGCTTCGACCGGGACTCTAGGCCAGGAGACCCAGTACTTC. This codes for CSASTGTLGQETQYF.

This clonotype was counted ten times or more. The chain has TRBV19 and TRBJ2-1; TRBD2 matches 12 bases. Trimming at V came to 6 bases and at J to 8 bases, leaving 8 bases not matched to a gene. Germline V gene data show CDR1 as LNHDA and CDR2 as SQIVND (reference sequence). The CDR3 extends over 15 amino acids. CDR3 residues: CASRAGTSGRHEQFF. Written as DNA, the CDR3 is TGTGCCAGTAGAGCTGGGACTAGCGGGCGCCATGAGCAGTTCTTC.

This clonotype was seen many times. The chain combines TRBV20-1 with TRBJ1-3; D not resolved. This CDR3 region has 14 residues. Germline-derived CDR1 and CDR2 are DFQATT and SNEGSKA (reference sequence). The V end was cut by 5 bases, the J end by 0 bases, with 11 bases between. The CDR3 loop is CSAYDHTSGNTIYF. The CDR3 nucleotides are TGCAGTGCTTATGACCATACCTCTGGAAACACCATATATTTT.

The V and J genes are TRBV7-9 and TRBJ1-1; no clear D. The CDR3 is 17 residues long. Germline V gives CDR1 SEHNR, CDR2 FQNEAQ (reference sequence). V lost 5 bases and J lost 6, with 25 bases in between. Here the CDR3 DNA reads TGTGCCAGCAGCCCTGGCAGAGGTAGGGATCGAGGCTCTGAAGCTTTCTTT. Translation gives CASSPGRGRDRGSEAFF.

This clonotype occurred many times. The rearrangement uses TRBV12-3 or TRBV12-4 and TRBJ2-2; the D is unclear. The CDR3 is 15 residues long. Trimming took off 3 bases at V and 12 bases at J, with 20 bases between the two ends. The CDR3 sequence is CASSFALFGEKQLFF. The DNA for the CDR3 is TGTGCCAGCAGTTTTGCCTTGTTCGGAGAAAAACAGCTGTTTTTT.

This clonotype came up many times. The chain has TRBV20-1 and TRBJ2-3; D is possibly TRBD2 (7 bases). CDR3 length equals 15 residues. The germline CDR1 and CDR2 sequences are DFQATT and SNEGSKA (reference sequence). Trimming shortened V by 6 bases and J by 4 bases, and 20 bases separated the two germline ends. The CDR3 loop is CSANKYREGADTQYF. CDR3 nucleotides: TGCAGTGCAAATAAATACAGGGAGGGAGCAGATACGCAGTATTTT.

This CDR3 is CASSPNDGSGEQYF. The CDR3 nucleotides read TGTGCCAGCTCACCAAACGACGGGTCTGGCGAGCAGTACTTC. The chain recombines TRBV18 with TRBJ2-7; D is ambiguous. The germline CDR1 and CDR2 sequences are KGHSH and LQKENI. Trimming removed 2 bases from V and 6 bases from J, with 14 bases in between. This CDR3 is built from 14 residues.

The table lists this clonotype with a few counts. The chain recombines TRBV9 with TRBJ2-3, with D uncertain. Trimming shortened V by 3 bases and J by 6 bases, and 14 bases separated the two germline ends. Germline-derived CDR1 and CDR2 are SGDLS and YYNGEE. The CDR3 sequence is 14 residues long. CDR3 DNA: TGTGCCAGCAGCGCGGACCATACAGCGGATACGCAGTATTTT. It specifies CASSADHTADTQYF.

Many counts were recorded for this clonotype. The chain uses TRBV20-1 and TRBJ2-1; possible D gene TRBD2, 6 bases. The CDR3 contains 14 residues. The V gene's germline CDR1 is DFQATT and CDR2 SNEGSKA (reference sequence). The germline V and J ends were trimmed by 5 bases and 0 bases, with 11 bases remaining between them. The CDR3: CSAQDYSSYNEQFF. CDR3 nucleotide sequence: TGCAGTGCTCAGGACTATAGCTCCTACAATGAGCAGTTCTTC.

This clonotype was recorded at least ten times. This sequence joins TRBV18 and TRBJ2-4, with TRBD1 matching 9 bases. V shed 2 bases, J shed 7 bases, and the junction held 9 bases outside the gene matches. CDR1 KGHSH and CDR2 LQKENI come from the germline V gene. The CDR3 is 16 amino acids. The CDR3 loop reads CASSPYRDRDLNIQYF. As DNA, the CDR3 is TGTGCCAGCTCACCATACCGGGACAGGGACTTGAACATTCAGTACTTC.

This clonotype was seen many times. The chain is built from TRBV7-7 and TRBJ2-5; 13 bases are shared with TRBD2. Per the germline V gene, CDR1 is SSHAT and CDR2 is FNYEAQ (reference sequence). The junction had 7 bases not matched to a gene; V was cut back by 5 bases and J by 4 bases. CDR3 length: 16 residues. Written as DNA, the CDR3 is TGTGCCAGCAGCGCCGGACTAGCGGGAGTCGGAGAGACCCAGTACTTC. Its translation is CASSAGLAGVGETQYF.

This clonotype was picked up a small number of times. The CDR3, as DNA: TGCGCCACCTTAGCGGGAGGGCCGGGAGATACGCAGTATTTT. This codes for CATLAGGPGDTQYF. This chain links TRBV5-1 with TRBJ2-3, with 11 nucleotides matching TRBD2. After removal of 9 bases from V and 5 bases from J, the junction contained 8 bases not matched to a gene. Germline V lookup: CDR1 SGHRS, CDR2 YFSETQ. This CDR3 has 14 residues.

This clonotype has at least ten counts. This chain's CDR3 is CSALRGQGSGGYTF. The CDR3, as DNA: TGCAGTGCTCTCCGGGGACAGGGGTCTGGTGGCTACACCTTC. The V call is TRBV20-1, the J call TRBJ1-2; 10 bases are a match to TRBD1. This CDR3 has 14 amino acids. Per germline, CDR1 DFQATT and CDR2 SNEGSKA (reference sequence). The V segment lost 5 bases and the J segment 7 bases; nucleotides outside the gene matches: 10.

This clonotype showed up many times. This chain joins TRBV27 and TRBJ2-1; no clear D. Looked up from germline, CDR1 is MNHEY and CDR2 is SMNVEV (reference sequence). Trimming took 0 bases from V and 2 from J, leaving 8 bases between them. The CDR3 consists of 15 residues. CDR3 bases: TGTGCCAGCAGTTTATCGGGATCCGCCTACAATGAGCAGTTCTTC. It specifies CASSLSGSAYNEQFF.

The chain has TRBV10-3 and TRBJ2-1; D is undetermined. This CDR3 region has 16 residues. Per germline, CDR1 ENHRY and CDR2 SYGVKD. V lost 2 bases to trimming and J lost 0 bases, with 11 bases between them. The DNA of the CDR3 is TGTGCCATCAGTGAGGATCTACATCTCTCCTACAATGAGCAGTTCTTC. Protein: CAISEDLHLSYNEQFF.

This clonotype was detected many times. V usage is TRBV5-1 and J usage is TRBJ1-2, with 11 bases that match TRBD1. The CDR3 covers 15 residues. The V gene end was trimmed by 7 bases and the J gene end by 6 bases; junction bases not matched to a gene: 11. Germline values: CDR1 SGHRS, CDR2 YFSETQ. CDR3 residues: CASSGQGAKGDGYTF. DNA of the CDR3: TGCGCCAGCTCCGGACAGGGGGCAAAAGGCGATGGCTACACCTTC.

Many counts were recorded for this clonotype. This chain uses TRBV12-3 or TRBV12-4 with TRBJ2-3; 8 nucleotides line up with TRBD2. The CDR3 length is 17 residues. V lost 3 bases to trimming and J lost 0 bases; unmatched junction nucleotides: 8. Here the CDR3 DNA reads TGTGCCAGCAGTTTTGTCATTAGCGGGGCTAGCACAGATACGCAGTATTTT. Translation gives CASSFVISGASTDTQYF.

In its sample, this clonotype was seen many times. The chain combines TRBV5-5 with TRBJ2-7; D remains unclear. This CDR3 region has 15 residues. V was clipped by 0 bases and J by 0 bases, with 10 bases between them. CDR1 and CDR2 (germline): SGHKS, YYEKEE (reference sequence). The CDR3 DNA follows: TGTGCCAGCAGCTTGGGGGGTTTTAGCTCCTACGAGCAGTACTTC. Amino acid sequence: CASSLGGFSSYEQYF.

This clonotype appeared a few times. V gene TRBV29-1 combines with J gene TRBJ2-3, with D hard to call. V was shortened by 4 bases and J by 5 bases, with 7 bases between the two germline ends. This CDR3 comprises 11 residues. The germline CDR1 and CDR2 sequences are SQVTM and ANQGSEA. The CDR3 nucleotides are TGCAGCGTTGCCCGAGAAGATACGCAGTATTTT. It encodes CSVAREDTQYF.

The V gene is TRBV12-3 or TRBV12-4, the J gene TRBJ2-3; tentative D call: TRBD2 (7 bases). Trimming cost V 8 bases and J 0 bases, with 21 bases left between them. CDR3 length: 17 amino acids. The CDR3 is CASWGRGGGTSTDTQYF. As DNA, the CDR3 is TGTGCCAGCTGGGGGCGGGGAGGGGGGACGAGCACAGATACGCAGTATTTT.

Ten or more counts support this clonotype. The rearrangement uses TRBV7-2 and TRBJ1-2; 9 positions match TRBD1. The germline CDR1 and CDR2 sequences are SGHTA and FQGNSA. Trimming at V came to 5 bases and at J to 4 bases, leaving 11 bases not matched to a gene. The CDR3 loop spans 16 amino acids. Here the CDR3 reads CASSPRDRAVSYGYTF. The CDR3 nucleotides are TGTGCCAGCAGCCCTAGGGACAGGGCTGTTAGCTATGGCTACACCTTC. The full variable domain, its missing parts supplied by reference TRBV7-2 and TRBJ1-2, is GAGVSQSPSNKVTEKGKDVELRCDPISGHTALYWYRQSLGQGLEFLIYFQGNSAPDKSGLPSDRFSAERTGGSVSTLTIQRTQQEDSAVYLCASSPRDRAVSYGYTFGSGTRLTVV.

The chain links TRBV9 to TRBJ2-7, with 11 bases lining up with TRBD2. CDR1 is SGDLS and CDR2 is YYNGEE in the germline V gene. J gave up 5 bases and V 3 bases, and 7 bases lay outside the gene matches. The CDR3 runs to 15 residues. The CDR3 DNA reads TGTGCCAGCAGCGAAACTAGCGGGAGTTTCGACGAGCAGTACTTC. Translation gives CASSETSGSFDEQYF.

This clonotype has at least ten counts. The chain is built from TRBV20-1 and TRBJ1-2; D is uncertain. This CDR3 is 13 amino acids long. V was shortened by 6 bases and J by 4 bases, with 15 bases between the two germline ends. CDR1 is DFQATT, CDR2 SNEGSKA, per germline (reference sequence). CDR3 region: CSATPPVGYGYTF. The CDR3, as DNA: TGCAGTGCCACACCCCCGGTAGGCTATGGCTACACCTTC.

This clonotype was observed at least ten times. This chain's CDR3 is CSAPGLAGGKNIQYF. The CDR3 coding sequence is TGCAGTGCCCCAGGACTAGCGGGAGGGAAAAACATTCAGTACTTC. The chain links TRBV20-1 to TRBJ2-4; 15 positions match TRBD2. Germline assignment: CDR1 DFQATT and CDR2 SNEGSKA (reference sequence). The ends lost 6 bases at V and 4 bases at J; junction bases unmatched: 4. This CDR3 comprises 15 residues.

The genes are TRBV30 and TRBJ1-2, with TRBD1 matching 8 bases. The CDR3 is 13 amino acids. CDR1 is GTSNPN and CDR2 is SVGIG in the germline V gene (reference sequence). V shed 4 bases, J shed 7 bases, and the junction held 8 bases outside the gene matches. Here the CDR3 reads CAWNTGTGGGYTF. The CDR3 DNA reads as TGTGCCTGGAACACAGGGACAGGAGGTGGCTACACCTTC.

This clonotype has a count of ten or more. CDR3 residues: CATADQETQYF. CDR3 coding DNA: TGCGCCACCGCTGACCAAGAGACCCAGTACTTC. This chain connects TRBV4-1 to TRBJ2-5; D gene ambiguous. The CDR3 loop spans 11 amino acids. Between the trimmed V and J ends, which lost 10 bases and 0 bases, there was a span of 6 bases. Germline-derived CDR1 and CDR2 are MGHRA and YSYEKL.